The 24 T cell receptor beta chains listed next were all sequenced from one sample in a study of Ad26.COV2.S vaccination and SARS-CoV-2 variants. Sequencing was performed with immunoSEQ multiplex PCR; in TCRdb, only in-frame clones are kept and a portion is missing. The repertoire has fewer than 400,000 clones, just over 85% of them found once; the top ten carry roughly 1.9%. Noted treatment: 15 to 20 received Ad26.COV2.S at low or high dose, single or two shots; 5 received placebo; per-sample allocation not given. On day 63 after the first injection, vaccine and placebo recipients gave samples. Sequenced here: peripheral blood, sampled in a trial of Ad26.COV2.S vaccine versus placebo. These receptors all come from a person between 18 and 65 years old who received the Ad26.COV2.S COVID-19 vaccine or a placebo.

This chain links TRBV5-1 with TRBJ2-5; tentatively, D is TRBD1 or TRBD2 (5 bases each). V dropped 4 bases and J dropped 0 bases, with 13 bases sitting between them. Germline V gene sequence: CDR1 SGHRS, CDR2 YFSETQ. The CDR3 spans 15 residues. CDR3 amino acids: CASSMGPLYQETQYF. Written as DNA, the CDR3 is TGCGCCAGCAGCATGGGACCGCTGTACCAAGAGACCCAGTACTTC.

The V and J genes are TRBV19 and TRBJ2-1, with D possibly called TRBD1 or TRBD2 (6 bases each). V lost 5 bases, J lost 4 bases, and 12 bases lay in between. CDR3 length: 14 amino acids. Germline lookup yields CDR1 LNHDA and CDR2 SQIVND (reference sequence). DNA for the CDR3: TGTGCCAGTAGTTATGGGGGGCATTACAATGAGCAGTTCTTC. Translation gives CASSYGGHYNEQFF.

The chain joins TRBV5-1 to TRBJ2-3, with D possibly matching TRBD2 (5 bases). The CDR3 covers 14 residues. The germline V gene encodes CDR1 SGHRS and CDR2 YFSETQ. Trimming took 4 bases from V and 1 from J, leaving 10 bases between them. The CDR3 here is CASSPELGTDTQYF. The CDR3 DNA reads TGCGCCAGCAGCCCCGAACTAGGCACAGATACGCAGTATTTT.

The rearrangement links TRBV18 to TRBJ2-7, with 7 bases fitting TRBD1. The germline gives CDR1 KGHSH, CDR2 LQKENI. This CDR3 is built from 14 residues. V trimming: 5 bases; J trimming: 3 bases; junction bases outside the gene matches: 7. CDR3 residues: CASSSDRTGYEQYF. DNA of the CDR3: TGTGCCAGCTCATCGGACAGGACAGGCTACGAGCAGTACTTC.

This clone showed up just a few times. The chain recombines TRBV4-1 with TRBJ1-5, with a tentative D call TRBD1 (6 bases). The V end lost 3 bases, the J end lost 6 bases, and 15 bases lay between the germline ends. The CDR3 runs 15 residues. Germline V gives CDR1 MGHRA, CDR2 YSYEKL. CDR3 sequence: CASSQGLQGSQPQHF. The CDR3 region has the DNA TGCGCCAGCAGCCAGGGTTTACAGGGTAGTCAGCCCCAGCATTTT.

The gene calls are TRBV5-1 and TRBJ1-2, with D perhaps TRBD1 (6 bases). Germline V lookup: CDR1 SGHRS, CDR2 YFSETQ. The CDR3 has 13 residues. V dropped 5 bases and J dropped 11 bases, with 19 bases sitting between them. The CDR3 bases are TGCGCCAGCAGGGAGCCAGGGGCGGTTAGTTACACCTTC. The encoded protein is CASREPGAVSYTF.

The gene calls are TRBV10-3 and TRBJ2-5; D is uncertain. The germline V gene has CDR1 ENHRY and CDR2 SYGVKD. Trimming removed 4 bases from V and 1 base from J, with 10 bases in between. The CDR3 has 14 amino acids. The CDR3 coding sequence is TGTGCCATCAGTGGGGCTCGATTCCAAGAGACCCAGTACTTC. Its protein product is CAISGARFQETQYF.

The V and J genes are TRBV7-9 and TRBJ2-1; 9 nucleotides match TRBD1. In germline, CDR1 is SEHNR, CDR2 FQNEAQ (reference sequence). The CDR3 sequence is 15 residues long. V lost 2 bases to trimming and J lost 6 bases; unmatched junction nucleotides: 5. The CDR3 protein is CASSLTQGAINEQFF. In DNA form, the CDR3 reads TGTGCCAGCAGCTTAACACAGGGGGCAATCAATGAGCAGTTCTTC.

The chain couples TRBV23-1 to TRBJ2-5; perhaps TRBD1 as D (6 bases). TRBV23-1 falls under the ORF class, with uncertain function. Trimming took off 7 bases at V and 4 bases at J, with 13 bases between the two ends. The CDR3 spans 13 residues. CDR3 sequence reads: CASTRNRVETQYF. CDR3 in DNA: TGCGCCAGCACCCGAAACAGGGTAGAGACCCAGTACTTC.

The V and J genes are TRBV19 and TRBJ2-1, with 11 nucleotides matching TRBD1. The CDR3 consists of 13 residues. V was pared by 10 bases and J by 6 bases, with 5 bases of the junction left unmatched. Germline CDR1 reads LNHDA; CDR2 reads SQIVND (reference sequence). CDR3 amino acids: CATSGTGGNEQFF. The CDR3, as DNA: TGTGCCACTTCCGGGACAGGGGGCAATGAGCAGTTCTTC.

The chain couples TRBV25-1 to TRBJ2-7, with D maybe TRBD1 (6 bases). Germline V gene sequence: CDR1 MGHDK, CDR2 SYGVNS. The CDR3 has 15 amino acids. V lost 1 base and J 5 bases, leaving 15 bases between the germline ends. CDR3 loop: CASSESGQGHHEQYF. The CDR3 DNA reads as TGTGCCAGCAGTGAATCGGGCCAGGGGCACCACGAGCAGTACTTC.

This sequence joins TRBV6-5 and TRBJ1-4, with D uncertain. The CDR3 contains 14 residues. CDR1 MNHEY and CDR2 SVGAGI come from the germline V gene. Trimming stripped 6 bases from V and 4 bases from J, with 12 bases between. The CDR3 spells CASRFTDVNEKLFF. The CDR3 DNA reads TGTGCCAGCAGGTTTACAGACGTTAATGAAAAACTGTTTTTT.

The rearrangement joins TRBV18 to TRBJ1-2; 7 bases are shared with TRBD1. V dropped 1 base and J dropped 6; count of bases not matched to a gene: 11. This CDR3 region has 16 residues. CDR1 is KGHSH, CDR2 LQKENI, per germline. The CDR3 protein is CASSPLREGAEDGYTF. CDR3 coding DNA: TGTGCCAGCTCACCACTAAGGGAGGGGGCGGAGGATGGCTACACCTTC.

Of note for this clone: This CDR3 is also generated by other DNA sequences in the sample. Here the CDR3 reads CASRANTEAFF. The CDR3, as DNA: TGTGCCAGCAGGGCTAACACTGAAGCTTTCTTT. J is TRBJ1-1 and V is TRBV12-3 or TRBV12-4; D is unresolved. This CDR3 has 11 residues. With 6 bases removed from V and 2 bases from J, the gap between germline ends came to 4 bases.

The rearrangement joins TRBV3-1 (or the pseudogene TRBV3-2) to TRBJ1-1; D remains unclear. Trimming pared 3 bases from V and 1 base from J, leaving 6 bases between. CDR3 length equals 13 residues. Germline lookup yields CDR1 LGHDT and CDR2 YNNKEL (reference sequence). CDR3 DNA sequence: TGTGCCAGCAGCCATAGAAAGAACACTGAAGCTTTCTTT. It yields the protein CASSHRKNTEAFF.

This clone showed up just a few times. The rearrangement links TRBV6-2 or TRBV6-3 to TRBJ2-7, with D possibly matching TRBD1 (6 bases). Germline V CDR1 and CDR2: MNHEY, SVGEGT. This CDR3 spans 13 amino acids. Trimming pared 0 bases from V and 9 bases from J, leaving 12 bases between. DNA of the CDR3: TGTGCCAGCAGTTACTCGGTACAGGGTGGGCAGTACTTC. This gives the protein CASSYSVQGGQYF.

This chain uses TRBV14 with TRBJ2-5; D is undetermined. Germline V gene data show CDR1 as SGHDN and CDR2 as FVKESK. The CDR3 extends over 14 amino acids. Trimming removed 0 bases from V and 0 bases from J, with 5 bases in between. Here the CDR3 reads CASSQDWNQETQYF. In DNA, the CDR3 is TGTGCCAGCAGCCAAGATTGGAACCAAGAGACCCAGTACTTC.

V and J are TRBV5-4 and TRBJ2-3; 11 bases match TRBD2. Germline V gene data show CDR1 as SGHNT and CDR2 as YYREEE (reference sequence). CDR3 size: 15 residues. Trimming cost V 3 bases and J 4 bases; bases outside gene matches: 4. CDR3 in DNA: TGTGCCAGCAGCTGGGCTAGCGGGGGGTCAGATACGCAGTATTTT. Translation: CASSWASGGSDTQYF.

In nucleotides, the CDR3 is TGTGCTAGTGGTCCCATGCCCGGGACAGGGGGCGCGGATACGCAGTATTTT. It specifies CASGPMPGTGGADTQYF. J is TRBJ2-3 and V is TRBV12-5, with TRBD1 matching 12 bases. V dropped 5 bases and J dropped 6; count of bases not matched to a gene: 12. The CDR3 loop spans 17 amino acids. Germline V lookup: CDR1 LGHNT, CDR2 FRNRAP. Based on the CDR3 plus reference TRBV12-5 and TRBJ2-3, the full variable domain is DARVTQTPRHKVTEMGQEVTMRCQPILGHNTVFWYRQTMMQGLELLAYFRNRAPLDDSGMPKDRFSAEMPDATLATLKIQPSEPRDSAVYFCASGPMPGTGGADTQYFGPGTRLTVL.

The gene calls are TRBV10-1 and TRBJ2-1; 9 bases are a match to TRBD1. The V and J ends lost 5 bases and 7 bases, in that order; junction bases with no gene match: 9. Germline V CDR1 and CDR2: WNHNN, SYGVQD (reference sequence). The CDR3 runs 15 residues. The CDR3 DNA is TGCGCCAGCAGTAAACCGGGACAGGGTCGGAATGAGCAGTTCTTC. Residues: CASSKPGQGRNEQFF.

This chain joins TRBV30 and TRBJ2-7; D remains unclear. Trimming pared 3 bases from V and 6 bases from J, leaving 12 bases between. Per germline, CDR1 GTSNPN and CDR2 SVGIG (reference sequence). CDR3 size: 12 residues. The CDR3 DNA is TGTGCCTGGAGATGGGGTAACAGCGAGCAGTACTTC. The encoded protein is CAWRWGNSEQYF.

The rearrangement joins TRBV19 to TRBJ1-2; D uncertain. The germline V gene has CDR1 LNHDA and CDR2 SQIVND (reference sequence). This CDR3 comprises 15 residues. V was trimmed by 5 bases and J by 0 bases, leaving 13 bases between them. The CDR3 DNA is TGTGCCAGTAGTCCATACTCGCCGGCTAACTATGGCTACACCTTC. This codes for CASSPYSPANYGYTF.

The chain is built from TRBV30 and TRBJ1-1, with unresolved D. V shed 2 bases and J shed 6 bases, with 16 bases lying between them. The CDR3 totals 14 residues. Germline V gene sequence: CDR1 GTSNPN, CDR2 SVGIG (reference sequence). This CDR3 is CAWSILADMAEAFF. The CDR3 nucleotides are TGTGCCTGGAGTATCCTGGCGGATATGGCTGAAGCTTTCTTT. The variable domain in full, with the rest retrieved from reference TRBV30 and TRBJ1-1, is SQTIHQWPATLVQPVGSPLSLECTVEGTSNPNLYWYRQAAGRGLQLLFYSVGIGQISSEVPQNLSASRPQDRQFILSSKKLLLSDSGFYLCAWSILADMAEAFFGQGTRLTVV.

The CDR3 DNA reads as TGTGCCAGCAGCTTTTACGAGAACACTGAAGCTTTCTTT. This encodes CASSFYENTEAFF. The chain uses TRBV11-2 and TRBJ1-1; D uncertain. V was clipped by 3 bases and J by 1 base, with 6 bases between them. Per germline, CDR1 SGHAT and CDR2 FQNNGV. The CDR3 extends over 13 amino acids. Based on the CDR3 plus reference TRBV11-2 and TRBJ1-1, the full variable domain is EAGVAQSPRYKIIEKRQSVAFWCNPISGHATLYWYQQILGQGPKLLIQFQNNGVVDDSQLPKDRFSAERLKGVDSTLKIQPAKLEDSAVYLCASSFYENTEAFFGQGTRLTVV.